A single T cell receptor (beta chain) is shown here with its context. Its specificity is not known. These data come from a study of CD8 T cells in ankylosing spondylitis. TCRdb redid the calling of the 5' RACE reads with MiXCR, one entry per CDR3 protein. The sample includes 200,000 to 300,000 distinct CDR3 sequences, roughly 32% of them seen just once. Trimming removed 4 bases from V and 2 bases from J, with 15 bases in between. The CDR3 length is 15 residues. The germline CDR1 and CDR2 sequences are SGDLS and YYNGEE. Findings of the study overall: Reportedly, matched ankylosing spondylitis synovial fluid was significantly enriched for disease-linked clones. Disease-linked clones displayed a CD8+ phenotype and appeared relatively rarely in peripheral blood.

The chain links TRBV9 to TRBJ2-5, with a weak D call TRBD1 (6 bases). The origin of this receptor is a male donor with ankylosing spondylitis or in good health (not recorded which). The sequenced sample was blood, either unsorted or a sorted T cell fraction (not recorded which). In DNA, the CDR3 is TGTGCCAGCAGCCCGGCGGACAGCCCACAAGAGACCCAGTACTTC. Translated: CASSPADSPQETQYF.